Below are 8 T cell receptor beta chains sequenced from a single sample in a study of OX40 agonist ivuxolimab in advanced cancers. This table comes from immunoSEQ multiplex PCR, and its TCRdb copy is limited to in-frame clones, with some not included. The repertoire holds over 45,000 clones, over 80% seen once, with 3% to 3.5% in the top ten. The sample here was CD4+ or CD8+ T cells sorted from blood, taken in a trial of the OX40 agonist ivuxolimab. Every receptor here comes from an adult with an advanced solid tumor such as melanoma, head and neck, liver or kidney cancer.

This clone was observed a few times. The chain has TRBV5-8 and TRBJ2-1; 10 bases line up with TRBD2. CDR3 length: 15 amino acids. With 4 bases clipped from V and 4 bases from J, the junction kept 5 bases outside the gene matches. Germline CDR1 SGHTS, CDR2 YDEGEE. The CDR3 here is CASSPGTSEYNEQFF. The DNA of the CDR3 is TGTGCCAGCAGCCCCGGGACTAGCGAGTACAATGAGCAGTTCTTC. The entire variable domain, with the rest obtained from reference TRBV5-8 and TRBJ2-1, is as follows: EAGVTQSPTHLIKTRGQQATLRCSPISGHTSVYWYQQALGLGLQFLLWYDEGEERNRGNFPPRFSGRQFPNYSSELNVNALELEDSALYLCASSPGTSEYNEQFFGPGTRLTVL.

The chain carries TRBV13 and TRBJ2-3; D is uncertain. CDR1 is PRHDT, CDR2 FYEKMQ, per germline (reference sequence). The V end lost 2 bases, the J end lost 1 base, and 7 bases lay between the germline ends. The CDR3 runs 14 residues. The CDR3 here is CASSLSGGTDTQYF. In DNA, the CDR3 is TGTGCCAGCAGCTTAAGTGGGGGCACAGATACGCAGTATTTT.

The CDR3 region is CSVEDRGVGETQYF. The CDR3 DNA reads TGCAGCGTTGAAGACAGGGGGGTCGGTGAGACCCAGTACTTC. The chain employs TRBV29-1 and TRBJ2-5; TRBD1 is a possible D gene (7 bases). V was shortened by 0 bases and J by 5 bases, with 13 bases between the two germline ends. CDR3 length: 14 amino acids. Germline V CDR1 and CDR2: SQVTM, ANQGSEA.

The genes are TRBV14 and TRBJ1-2; the D is unclear. CDR1 and CDR2 from the germline V gene are SGHDN and FVKESK. The CDR3 is 13 amino acids. Trimming removed 0 bases at V and 4 bases at J, with 6 bases between. Here the CDR3 reads CASSQDRGYGYTF. The CDR3 region has the DNA TGTGCCAGCAGCCAAGATCGGGGCTATGGCTACACCTTC.

The chain employs TRBV7-2 and TRBJ2-1; D is unclear. CDR1 SGHTA and CDR2 FQGNSA come from the germline V gene. V dropped 5 bases and J dropped 6 bases, with 5 bases sitting between them. This CDR3 region has 11 residues. CDR3 in amino acids: CASSPVNEQFF. The CDR3 bases are TGTGCCAGCAGCCCTGTCAATGAGCAGTTCTTC.

This chain joins TRBV7-2 and TRBJ2-6; D uncertain. V lost 0 bases, J lost 1 base, and 7 bases lay in between. This CDR3 is built from 16 residues. Germline lookup yields CDR1 SGHTA and CDR2 FQGNSA. This CDR3 reads CASSLAMESGANVLTF. The CDR3 DNA sequence: TGTGCCAGCAGCTTAGCGATGGAATCTGGGGCCAACGTCCTGACTTTC.

The chain couples TRBV5-1 to TRBJ2-6; D may be TRBD1 (6 bases). The CDR3 contains 16 residues. V dropped 4 bases and J dropped 0 bases, with 11 bases sitting between them. The germline V gene has CDR1 SGHRS and CDR2 YFSETQ. DNA of the CDR3: TGCGCCAGCAGCCCCCAGGGGAGCTCTGGGGCCAACGTCCTGACTTTC. Amino acids: CASSPQGSSGANVLTF.

On this clone itself: A much larger clone lies one base from this, so it may be a read error. Other nucleotide sequences in the sample specify the same CDR3. V and J are TRBV5-1 and TRBJ2-7; tentatively, D is TRBD2 (6 bases). CDR3 length: 14 amino acids. Per germline, CDR1 SGHRS and CDR2 YFSETQ. V shed 0 bases and J shed 1 base, with 8 bases lying between them. CDR3: CASSLDGSSYEQYF. In nucleotides, the CDR3 is TGCGCCAGCAGCTTGGACGGGAGTTCCTACGAGCAGTACTTC. The full variable domain, in which reference TRBV5-1 and TRBJ2-7 provide the parts outside the CDR3, is KAGVTQTPRYLIKTRGQQVTLSCSPISGHRSVSWYQQTPGQGLQFLFEYFSETQRNKGNFPGRFSGRQFSNSRSEMNVSTLELGDSALYLCASSLDGSSYEQYFGPGTRLTVT.